The clone carrying this T cell receptor beta chain appeared many times. Its target is not known. Unique molecular identifier tags were affixed to discrete cDNA molecules. TCRdb called the 5' RACE reads again in MiXCR, with one record for every CDR3 protein. The repertoire holds tens of thousands of distinct CDR3 sequences, with approximately 5.6% as singletons. This entry comes from a study of early T cells in non-severe SARS-CoV-2 infection. For the study at large: Sequenced material consisted of bulk RNA (from unsorted whole blood), and chains were unpaired. Study observations and caveats: VDJdb matches were skewed toward anti-spike CD8 T cell responses.

The CDR3 has 12 residues. Trimming stripped 3 bases from V and 10 bases from J, with 10 bases between. Specimen: whole blood. The rearrangement uses TRBV12-3 or TRBV12-4 and TRBJ2-1, with a weak D call TRBD2 (6 bases). This TCR derives from an adult who was a healthcare worker with PCR-confirmed SARS-CoV-2 infection or an uninfected control (not recorded which). This chain's CDR3 is CASSFVEGEQFF. CDR3 bases: TGTGCCAGCAGTTTTGTGGAGGGCGAGCAGTTCTTC.